Below, 18 T cell receptor beta chains from the same sample are listed, as sequenced in a study of ipilimumab plus nivolumab after autologous stem cell transplantation. Profiled with immunoSEQ multiplex PCR; TCRdb holds only in-frame clones, not every one. The sample comprises approximately 15,000 clones, under 85% of which are singletons, and about 9.4% rests with the top ten. Sequenced here: PBMCs, sampled in a trial of ipilimumab plus nivolumab as post-transplant consolidation. All receptors come from a male donor with primary mediastinal lymphoma.

V and J are TRBV9 and TRBJ1-2, with TRBD1 identical over 10 bases. The CDR3 is made up of 14 amino acids. V shed 3 bases and J 7 bases; nucleotides not matched to a gene: 6. Germline V lookup: CDR1 SGDLS, CDR2 YYNGEE. The CDR3 DNA is TGTGCCAGCAGCGCCTTGACAGGGGGCAGTGGCTACACCTTC. This translates into CASSALTGGSGYTF.

This clone was counted only a few times. A clone one base away is much larger, so this may be a read error. J is TRBJ2-5 and V is TRBV2; a weak D match, TRBD2 (6 bases). The CDR3 length is 16 residues. V was trimmed by 1 base and J by 5 bases, leaving 17 bases between them. Germline V gene lookup returns CDR1 SNHLY and CDR2 FYNNEI. The CDR3 sequence: CASSEVYAEGQETQYF. The CDR3 coding sequence is TGTGCCAGCAGTGAAGTATATGCGGAGGGGCAGGAGACCCAGTACTTC. Full variable domain (outside the CDR3, taken from reference TRBV2 and TRBJ2-5): EPEVTQTPSHQVTQMGQEVILRCVPISNHLYFYWYRQILGQKVEFLVSFYNNEISEKSEIFDDQFSVERPDGSNFTLKIRSTKLEDSAMYFCASSEVYAEGQETQYFGPGTRLLVL.

This clone came up a few times. The rearrangement links TRBV15 to TRBJ2-1; the D is unclear. The CDR3 is 17 amino acids. With 0 bases removed from V and 0 bases from J, the gap between germline ends came to 12 bases. The V gene's germline CDR1 is LNHNV and CDR2 YYDKDF (reference sequence). The CDR3 is CATSRDHSEHSYNEQFF. Written as DNA, the CDR3 is TGTGCCACCAGCAGAGATCACAGCGAACACTCCTACAATGAGCAGTTCTTC.

V usage is TRBV5-1 and J usage is TRBJ1-4; TRBD1 matches at 11 bases. Germline V lookup: CDR1 SGHRS, CDR2 YFSETQ. The CDR3 loop spans 14 amino acids. Trimming took 3 bases from V and 8 from J; bases not matched to a gene: 3. CDR3 in DNA: TGCGCCAGCAGCTCCGGACAGGGGGCCGAAAAACTGTTTTTT. The encoded protein is CASSSGQGAEKLFF. The entire variable domain, with the rest obtained from reference TRBV5-1 and TRBJ1-4, is as follows: KAGVTQTPRYLIKTRGQQVTLSCSPISGHRSVSWYQQTPGQGLQFLFEYFSETQRNKGNFPGRFSGRQFSNSRSEMNVSTLELGDSALYLCASSSGQGAEKLFFGSGTQLSVL.

V gene TRBV7-2 combines with J gene TRBJ2-5; D ambiguous. CDR1 SGHTA and CDR2 FQGNSA come from the germline V gene. Trimming shortened V by 3 bases and J by 5 bases, and 10 bases separated the two germline ends. The CDR3 totals 13 residues. The DNA of the CDR3 is TGTGCCAGCAGCTTCTACAGTGGGGAGACCCAGTACTTC. Amino acids: CASSFYSGETQYF.

This clone was observed a single time. The CDR3 nucleotides read TGTGCCATCAGTGAGTCTAGCGGGGGGTACAATGAGCAGTTCTTC. Translation: CAISESSGGYNEQFF. The chain carries TRBV10-3 and TRBJ2-1; 10 bases agree with TRBD2. The CDR3 totals 15 residues. Germline CDR1 and CDR2: ENHRY and SYGVKD. V shed 0 bases, J shed 4 bases, and the junction held 0 bases outside the gene matches.

V is TRBV7-2 and J is TRBJ1-5; 7 nucleotides align to TRBD1. The CDR3 consists of 16 residues. Germline V CDR1 and CDR2: SGHTA, FQGNSA. Trimming at V came to 1 base and at J to 2 bases, leaving 5 bases not matched to a gene. The CDR3 nucleotides are TGTGCCAGCAGCTTAGAGGGGGCCTCAGGCAATCAGCCCCAGCATTTT. Translation gives CASSLEGASGNQPQHF. Full variable domain (rest looked up from reference TRBV7-2 and TRBJ1-5): GAGVSQSPSNKVTEKGKDVELRCDPISGHTALYWYRQSLGQGLEFLIYFQGNSAPDKSGLPSDRFSAERTGGSVSTLTIQRTQQEDSAVYLCASSLEGASGNQPQHFGDGTRLSIL.

This clone was seen more than once but under ten times. In DNA, the CDR3 is TGTGCCAGTAGTACCATACCGACCCTAGAGAGGAACACTGAAGCTTTCTTT. Its translation is CASSTIPTLERNTEAFF. The gene calls are TRBV19 and TRBJ1-1; D is uncertain. With 4 bases removed from V and 1 base from J, the gap between germline ends came to 19 bases. Germline values: CDR1 LNHDA, CDR2 SQIVND (reference sequence). CDR3 length: 17 amino acids.

The chain couples TRBV6-4 to TRBJ1-5; D is ambiguous. Deletions cut 6 bases from V and 1 base from J, with 16 bases between. Germline V gene lookup returns CDR1 MRHNA and CDR2 SNTAGT. The CDR3 sequence is 16 residues long. The DNA of the CDR3 is TGTGCCAGCAGCCCCGAGGGAGAGGGAAGCAATCAGCCCCAGCATTTT. Translating it yields CASSPEGEGSNQPQHF.

The V gene is TRBV6-4, the J gene TRBJ1-1; D unclear. The CDR3 is made up of 14 amino acids. Per germline, CDR1 MRHNA and CDR2 SNTAGT. Trimming took 4 bases from V and 2 from J, leaving 11 bases between them. The CDR3 region is CASSVEKDNTEAFF. The CDR3 DNA is TGTGCCAGCAGTGTCGAAAAAGATAACACTGAAGCTTTCTTT.

This clone was counted only a few times. V usage is TRBV28 and J usage is TRBJ2-5; D call uncertain. The CDR3 has 15 residues. Deletions cut 7 bases from V and 2 bases from J, with 17 bases between. The germline CDR1 and CDR2 sequences are MDHEN and SYDVKM. The CDR3 region is CASTLTSEDQETQYF. In nucleotides, the CDR3 is TGTGCCAGCACCCTGACAAGCGAGGATCAAGAGACCCAGTACTTC.

This clone has more than one count but fewer than ten. The chain employs TRBV5-1 and TRBJ2-2; TRBD1 is a possible D gene (5 bases). Deletions cut 3 bases from V and 3 bases from J, with 12 bases between. The length of the CDR3 is 15 residues. Germline V gives CDR1 SGHRS, CDR2 YFSETQ. CDR3 sequence: CASSSQGYDTGELFF. The CDR3 coding sequence is TGCGCCAGCAGCTCCCAGGGTTACGACACCGGGGAGCTGTTTTTT.

This rearrangement joins TRBV19 to TRBJ2-2; TRBD2 aligns across 14 bases. The germline V gene has CDR1 LNHDA and CDR2 SQIVND (reference sequence). The V and J ends lost 3 bases and 4 bases, in that order; junction bases with no gene match: 13. This CDR3 has 20 amino acids. CDR3 sequence reads: CASSIEGPGLAGGSTGELFF. In DNA form, the CDR3 reads TGTGCCAGTAGTATCGAAGGGCCCGGACTAGCGGGAGGTAGCACCGGGGAGCTGTTTTTT.

This clone was recorded a few times. This chain joins TRBV6-5 and TRBJ1-4; maybe TRBD1 (5 bases). This CDR3 has 15 residues. The V end was cut by 0 bases, the J end by 5 bases, with 10 bases between. Germline CDR1 and CDR2: MNHEY and SVGAGI. CDR3 nucleotide sequence: TGTGCCAGCAGTTACTCGGGAAGGGGCAATGAAAAACTGTTTTTT. Protein product: CASSYSGRGNEKLFF.

The sample holds one count of this clone. The V and J genes are TRBV4-2 and TRBJ2-7; 9 nucleotides match TRBD1. Germline V gene sequence: CDR1 LGHNA, CDR2 YNFKEQ. The CDR3 runs to 14 residues. The ends lost 6 bases at V and 12 bases at J; junction bases unmatched: 15. The CDR3 nucleotides read TGTGCCAGCAGTCCCGGGACAGGGCTCCCTACGACGTACTTC. This translates into CASSPGTGLPTTYF.

The J gene is TRBJ2-5, the V gene TRBV6-5, with D possibly TRBD1 on 5 matching bases. V was trimmed by 2 bases and J by 3 bases, leaving 13 bases between them. The CDR3 covers 15 residues. Germline V gene lookup returns CDR1 MNHEY and CDR2 SVGAGI. The CDR3 nucleotides are TGTGCCAGCAGTTACGTCGTACAGGAAAAAGAGACCCAGTACTTC. Protein: CASSYVVQEKETQYF.

The rearrangement links TRBV6-5 to TRBJ1-2; 10 positions match TRBD1. The trim removed 0 bases at V and 7 bases at J, leaving 5 bases unmatched. This CDR3 comprises 15 residues. CDR1 MNHEY and CDR2 SVGAGI come from the germline V gene. CDR3 sequence (DNA): TGTGCCAGCAGTTACTCGACCCGGGACAGGGGTGGCTACACCTTC. Translation: CASSYSTRDRGGYTF.

This chain links TRBV5-5 with TRBJ1-6; D gene ambiguous. This CDR3 has 17 residues. V dropped 4 bases and J dropped 5 bases, with 19 bases sitting between them. Germline CDR1 reads SGHKS; CDR2 reads YYEKEE (reference sequence). CDR3 DNA sequence: TGTGCCAGCAGCCAACAACGGGTAATAGATAATAATTCACCCCTCCACTTT. Translation gives CASSQQRVIDNNSPLHF.